This TCR beta chain was recorded in a study of blood T cell repertoires in COVID-19. In the study overall: Nucleic acid was either cDNA or gDNA, and it came from T cells, B-cell-depleted T cells, or PBMCs.

The CDR3 loop spans 14 amino acids. The ends lost 6 bases at V and 5 bases at J; junction bases unmatched: 5. Germline values: CDR1 LNHDA, CDR2 SQIVND (reference sequence). How the authors handled the data: Nucleated cell number was recorded as an estimate derived from reference gene primer amplification. Generated by immunoSEQ multiplex PCR, the TCRdb table keeps only in-frame clones and is missing some. The DNA gave D and trimming, while V, J and clone size come from that table. The table lists about 170,000 clones, about 80% of them singletons. The receptor comes from a human donor with acute or convalescent COVID-19. The donor label of this sample is uncertain. Input material: peripheral blood. The rearrangement links TRBV19 to TRBJ2-2, with TRBD1 matching over 8 bases. CDR3 sequence: CASSRTGRTGELFF. The CDR3 bases are TGTGCCAGTAGCCGGACAGGGAGAACCGGGGAGCTGTTTTTT.